These T cell receptor beta chains were read from a single sample in a study of T cell responses to AZD1222 COVID-19 vaccine. This table comes from immunoSEQ multiplex PCR, and its TCRdb copy is limited to in-frame clones, with some not included. The table records 200,000 or so clones, roughly 92% of them present only once. Sequencing used peripheral blood, obtained on day 0 of AZD1222 vaccination. Receptors were obtained from an adult in good health. Both conserved end residues are trimmed from each CDR3. The order of the fields is V gene, J gene, CDR3 protein.

>TRBV7-8|TRBJ2-5
ASSLARPVQETQY
>TRBV19|TRBJ2-7
ASSIDPGRAYEQY
>TRBV24-1|TRBJ1-5
ATSGGSNQPQH
>TRBV28|TRBJ2-2
ASSDRVGRTGELF
>TRBV7-2|TRBJ1-3
ASSSTGARGNTIY
>TRBV29-1|TRBJ2-2
SARDTGELF
>TRBV28|TRBJ1-1
ASSPRGPVTEAF
>TRBV6-5|TRBJ1-2
ASSYSRLSYT
>TRBV7-9|TRBJ1-5
ASSPQGQLSNQPQH
>TRBV13|TRBJ2-3
ASSLSGTDTQY
>TRBV12-3/TRBV12-4|TRBJ1-1
ASGPGMNTEAF
>TRBV29-1|TRBJ1-1
SVRTGMSNTEAF
>TRBV20-1|TRBJ2-7
SASSGKDYEQY
>TRBV15|TRBJ1-4
ATSRDNDEKLF
>TRBV7-2|TRBJ1-2
ASSLVADSPGGYT
>TRBV7-9|TRBJ1-2
ASSLGRTGGYT
>TRBV2|TRBJ2-7
ASRRTWGSYEQY